Below, 25 T cell receptor beta chains from the same sample are listed, as sequenced in a study of blood T cell repertoires in COVID-19. Only in-frame clones appear in the TCRdb table, and some are missing; sequencing was by immunoSEQ multiplex PCR. The sample lists about 140,000 clones, 80% to 85% occurring once. The sample taken for sequencing was peripheral blood. The receptors come from an older woman with acute or convalescent COVID-19.

This clone was detected only a few times. The CDR3 here is CGSSGRSTGELFF. Here the CDR3 DNA reads TGTGGAAGCAGCGGACGGAGCACCGGGGAGCTGTTTTTT. The chain employs TRBV19 and TRBJ2-2; TRBD2 is a possible D gene (5 bases). From germline, CDR1 is LNHDA and CDR2 SQIVND (reference sequence). This CDR3 region has 13 residues.

This sequence joins TRBV30 and TRBJ1-1; D call uncertain. Germline V gene sequence: CDR1 GTSNPN, CDR2 SVGIG (reference sequence). V was cut by 0 bases and J by 1 base, with 6 bases left in between. The CDR3 runs to 13 residues. Here the CDR3 DNA reads TGTGCCTGGAGTGTAGGGAGGAACACTGAAGCTTTCTTT. This codes for CAWSVGRNTEAFF. Full variable domain (remainder filled in from reference TRBV30 and TRBJ1-1): SQTIHQWPATLVQPVGSPLSLECTVEGTSNPNLYWYRQAAGRGLQLLFYSVGIGQISSEVPQNLSASRPQDRQFILSSKKLLLSDSGFYLCAWSVGRNTEAFFGQGTRLTVV.

Concerning this clone: One junction end does not reproduce the germline sequence, and a read error may be involved. The chain has TRBV7-9 and TRBJ1-1; D remains ambiguous. CDR3 length equals 14 residues. Germline loops: CDR1 SEHNR, CDR2 FQNEAQ (reference sequence). CDR3: CASSLAQSNTEAFF. The CDR3 region has the DNA TGTGCCAGCAGCCTAGCCCAATCGAACACTGAAGCTTTCTTT.

This sequence joins TRBV19 and TRBJ1-2; the match to TRBD1 covers 7 bases. Germline CDR1 is LNHDA and CDR2 is SQIVND (reference sequence). The CDR3 has 13 residues. V dropped 7 bases and J dropped 8; count of bases not matched to a gene: 10. The CDR3 reads CASISRGVRGYTF. Here the CDR3 DNA reads TGTGCCAGTATAAGCAGGGGGGTACGCGGCTACACCTTC. Full variable domain (rest looked up from reference TRBV19 and TRBJ1-2): DGGITQSPKYLFRKEGQNVTLSCEQNLNHDAMYWYRQDPGQGLRLIYYSQIVNDFQKGDIAEGYSVSREKKESFPLTVTSAQKNPTAFYLCASISRGVRGYTFGSGTRLTVV.

This clone has just one count. The V gene is TRBV6-2 or TRBV6-3, the J gene TRBJ2-1, with 7 bases aligning to TRBD2. The CDR3 loop spans 15 amino acids. Per the germline V gene, CDR1 is MNHEY and CDR2 is SVGEGT. After removal of 2 bases from V and 3 bases from J, the junction contained 4 bases not matched to a gene. As DNA, the CDR3 is TGTGCCAGCAGTTACGAGGGCGGGAGCTACAATGAGCAGTTCTTC. The encoded protein is CASSYEGGSYNEQFF.

This clone was observed a single time. The V gene is TRBV4-2, the J gene TRBJ2-1; perhaps TRBD2 as D (6 bases). Looked up from germline, CDR1 is LGHNA and CDR2 is YNFKEQ. The CDR3 length is 16 residues. V was cut by 1 base and J by 4 bases, with 14 bases left in between. CDR3 loop: CASSQGRGRGYNEQFF. CDR3 DNA: TGTGCCAGCAGCCAAGGGCGGGGCCGTGGGTACAATGAGCAGTTCTTC.

This rearrangement joins TRBV7-8 to TRBJ1-1; the D is unclear. This CDR3 spans 13 amino acids. In germline, CDR1 is SGHVS, CDR2 FQNEAQ. Trimming removed 2 bases from V and 2 bases from J, with 6 bases in between. CDR3: CASSLFINTEAFF. In DNA, the CDR3 is TGTGCCAGCAGCTTATTTATCAACACTGAAGCTTTCTTT.

The chain recombines TRBV5-1 with TRBJ2-2; no clear D gene. Germline assignment: CDR1 SGHRS and CDR2 YFSETQ. CDR3 length equals 16 residues. Trimming removed 0 bases at V and 0 bases at J, with 9 bases between. The DNA for the CDR3 is TGCGCCAGCAGCTTGGCCGCAACTTCGAACACCGGGGAGCTGTTTTTT. This sequence encodes CASSLAATSNTGELFF.

The V and J genes are TRBV9 and TRBJ2-7; TRBD1 matches at 11 bases. The V segment lost 0 bases and the J segment 10 bases; nucleotides outside the gene matches: 9. CDR3 length: 15 residues. From germline, CDR1 is SGDLS and CDR2 YYNGEE. The CDR3 reads CASSVEARDRGKQYF. CDR3 nucleotides: TGTGCCAGCAGCGTAGAGGCCCGGGACAGGGGGAAACAGTACTTC.

The chain uses TRBV28 and TRBJ2-3; 9 bases match TRBD2. Germline CDR1 MDHEN, CDR2 SYDVKM. The CDR3 extends over 14 amino acids. The junction had 0 bases not matched to a gene; V was cut back by 5 bases and J by 0 bases. The CDR3 loop reads CASSTSGSTDTQYF. The CDR3 DNA reads as TGTGCCAGCAGTACTAGCGGGAGCACAGATACGCAGTATTTT. Together with reference TRBV28 and TRBJ2-3, the CDR3 gives the full variable domain: DVKVTQSSRYLVKRTGEKVFLECVQDMDHENMFWYRQDPGLGLRLIYFSYDVKMKEKGDIPEGYSVSREKKERFSLILESASTNQTSMYLCASSTSGSTDTQYFGPGTRLTVL.

The rearrangement joins TRBV5-5 to TRBJ2-7, with no clear D. Per germline, CDR1 SGHKS and CDR2 YYEKEE (reference sequence). The CDR3 is 12 amino acids. Trimming pared 1 base from V and 0 bases from J, leaving 2 bases between. CDR3 bases: TGTGCCAGCAGCTTGTACTCCTACGAGCAGTACTTC. Protein: CASSLYSYEQYF.

The V gene is TRBV5-1, the J gene TRBJ2-3, with 11 bases identical to TRBD2. This CDR3 has 15 residues. Germline CDR1 is SGHRS and CDR2 is YFSETQ. Trimming took 1 base from V and 4 from J; bases not matched to a gene: 2. The CDR3 loop is CASSLRTSGSDTQYF. The CDR3 coding sequence is TGCGCCAGCAGCTTGCGGACTAGCGGGTCAGATACGCAGTATTTT.

The V gene is TRBV15, the J gene TRBJ2-3; D is unresolved. Germline values: CDR1 LNHNV, CDR2 YYDKDF (reference sequence). V lost 0 bases, J lost 3 bases, and 13 bases lay in between. The CDR3 is made up of 16 amino acids. The CDR3 protein is CATSRDGTPATDTQYF. The CDR3 DNA is TGTGCCACCAGCAGAGATGGCACGCCTGCTACAGATACGCAGTATTTT.

The chain joins TRBV30 to TRBJ1-1; D gene uncertain. CDR1 is GTSNPN, CDR2 SVGIG, per germline (reference sequence). This CDR3 is built from 14 residues. The V end was cut by 1 base, the J end by 5 bases, with 14 bases between. The CDR3 protein is CAWSAVEGRTEAFF. For the CDR3, the DNA is TGTGCCTGGAGTGCGGTTGAGGGTCGTACTGAAGCTTTCTTT.

The rearrangement joins TRBV29-1 to TRBJ2-7, with 8 positions matching TRBD2. The CDR3 runs 13 residues. CDR1 is SQVTM and CDR2 is ANQGSEA in the germline V gene. V gave up 7 bases and J gave up 5 bases; unmatched junction bases: 10. The CDR3 DNA is TGCAGCGCCGGGCCGAACGGGGGGGACGAGCAGTACTTC. Translation: CSAGPNGGDEQYF.

J is TRBJ2-3 and V is TRBV9; TRBD1 agrees at 11 bases. Germline V lookup: CDR1 SGDLS, CDR2 YYNGEE. J was trimmed by 4 bases and V by 6 bases; bases with no gene match: 4. The CDR3 length is 14 residues. The CDR3 DNA reads as TGTGCCAGCACACCGGGACAGGGGGCAGATACGCAGTATTTT. Translation gives CASTPGQGADTQYF.

The chain uses TRBV5-4 and TRBJ1-2, with a weak D call TRBD1 (5 bases). The CDR3 spans 15 residues. The germline V and J ends were trimmed by 6 bases and 3 bases, with 18 bases remaining between them. Germline V gives CDR1 SGHNT, CDR2 YYREEE (reference sequence). In DNA, the CDR3 is TGTGCCAGCACCTTCGCAGGGATTTCTGACTATGGCTACACCTTC. The encoded protein is CASTFAGISDYGYTF.

J is TRBJ2-1 and V is TRBV14; 8 bases agree with TRBD2. The CDR3 extends over 15 amino acids. V gave up 3 bases and J gave up 4 bases; unmatched junction bases: 5. Per the germline V gene, CDR1 is SGHDN and CDR2 is FVKESK. The CDR3 nucleotides are TGTGCCAGCAGCCACGCGGGAGGTTCGTACAATGAGCAGTTCTTC. This codes for CASSHAGGSYNEQFF. Filled out from reference TRBV14 and TRBJ2-1, the complete variable domain reads EAGVTQFPSHSVIEKGQTVTLRCDPISGHDNLYWYRRVMGKEIKFLLHFVKESKQDESGMPNNRFLAERTGGTYSTLKVQPAELEDSGVYFCASSHAGGSYNEQFFGPGTRLTVL.

This chain links TRBV4-3 with TRBJ2-3; D perhaps matches TRBD1 (5 bases). CDR1 and CDR2 from the germline V gene are LGHNA and YSLEER. Trimming took 4 bases from V and 0 from J, leaving 14 bases between them. The CDR3 is 16 residues long. The CDR3 loop is CASSLRGPISTDTQYF. The CDR3 DNA reads as TGCGCCAGCAGCCTTAGGGGCCCGATTAGCACAGATACGCAGTATTTT.

The chain uses TRBV6-5 and TRBJ2-7; 7 nucleotides match TRBD1. This CDR3 contains 13 residues. The V gene's germline CDR1 is MNHEY and CDR2 SVGAGI. Trimming took 5 bases from V and 4 from J; bases not matched to a gene: 5. In nucleotides, the CDR3 is TGTGCCAGCAGTAGAGACAGGGCATACGAGCAGTACTTC. Translating it yields CASSRDRAYEQYF.

The chain couples TRBV19 to TRBJ2-6; tentatively, D is TRBD1 (5 bases). This CDR3 has 18 amino acids. In germline, CDR1 is LNHDA, CDR2 SQIVND (reference sequence). Trimming took 4 bases from V and 0 from J, leaving 16 bases between them. In nucleotides, the CDR3 is TGTGCCAGTAGTAGTAGTGGGGCGTTGAGCTCTGGGGCCAACGTCCTGACTTTC. This translates into CASSSSGALSSGANVLTF.

This sequence joins TRBV7-9 and TRBJ1-4, with D unclear. This CDR3 is 15 amino acids long. V gave up 5 bases and J gave up 3 bases, with 13 bases separating them. Germline loops: CDR1 SEHNR, CDR2 FQNEAQ (reference sequence). The CDR3 bases are TGTGCCAGCAGCCCCGCCGCGCCTGCTAATGAAAAACTGTTTTTT. It specifies CASSPAAPANEKLFF.

As for this clone: Distinct nucleotide sequences in the sample also encode this CDR3. This rearrangement joins TRBV18 to TRBJ2-7, with D unclear. Deletions cut 0 bases from V and 4 bases from J, with 7 bases between. There are 13 residues in the CDR3. Germline V gene lookup returns CDR1 KGHSH and CDR2 LQKENI. The CDR3 loop is CASSPPDTYEQYF. CDR3 nucleotides: TGTGCCAGCTCACCACCAGACACTTACGAGCAGTACTTC.

This chain connects TRBV19 to TRBJ1-2; TRBD1 matches at 7 bases. The junction had 8 bases not matched to a gene; V was cut back by 5 bases and J by 5 bases. The CDR3 covers 14 residues. From germline, CDR1 is LNHDA and CDR2 SQIVND (reference sequence). CDR3 sequence: CASSPSGTAYGYTF. Here the CDR3 DNA reads TGTGCCAGTAGTCCGTCCGGGACAGCTTATGGCTACACCTTC.

J is TRBJ2-7 and V is TRBV18; 8 bases agree with TRBD1. The length of the CDR3 is 11 residues. In germline, CDR1 is KGHSH, CDR2 LQKENI. With 3 bases clipped from V and 9 bases from J, the junction kept 1 base outside the gene matches. The CDR3 reads CASSPGQGQYF. The CDR3 coding sequence is TGTGCCAGCTCACCCGGACAGGGGCAGTACTTC.